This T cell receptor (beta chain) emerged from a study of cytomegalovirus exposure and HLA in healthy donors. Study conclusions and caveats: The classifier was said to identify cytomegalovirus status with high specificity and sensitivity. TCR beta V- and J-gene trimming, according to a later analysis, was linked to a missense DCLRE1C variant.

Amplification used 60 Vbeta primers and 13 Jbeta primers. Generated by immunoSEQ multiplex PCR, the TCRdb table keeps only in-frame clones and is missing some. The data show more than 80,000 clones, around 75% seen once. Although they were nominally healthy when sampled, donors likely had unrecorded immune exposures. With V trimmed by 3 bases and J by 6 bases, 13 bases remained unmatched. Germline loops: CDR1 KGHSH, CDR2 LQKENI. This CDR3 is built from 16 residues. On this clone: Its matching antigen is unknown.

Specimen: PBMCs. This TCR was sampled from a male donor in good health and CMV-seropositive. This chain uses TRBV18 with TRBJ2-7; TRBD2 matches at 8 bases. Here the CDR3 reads CASSPGRGLAGLEQYF. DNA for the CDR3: TGTGCCAGCTCACCCGGCCGCGGCCTAGCGGGTCTCGAGCAGTACTTC.